Below, 4 T cell receptor beta chains from the same sample are listed, as sequenced in a study of cytomegalovirus exposure and HLA in healthy donors. PCR was performed using 60 Vbeta and 13 Jbeta primers. Sequencing was performed with immunoSEQ multiplex PCR; in TCRdb, only in-frame clones are kept and a portion is missing. The repertoire holds more than 80,000 clones, with around 74% as singletons. The sequenced sample consisted of PBMCs. The receptor source for this set is a female donor in good health and CMV-seropositive.

The chain is built from TRBV14 and TRBJ2-3; 9 nucleotides match TRBD2. Germline V gene sequence: CDR1 SGHDN, CDR2 FVKESK. The J segment lost 7 bases and the V segment lost 5 bases, leaving 10 bases of the junction unmatched. The CDR3 is 15 residues long. CDR3 DNA sequence: TGTGCCAGCAGCGTAGGTAGCGGGGGCATGTATACGCAGTATTTT. It translates to CASSVGSGGMYTQYF.

The chain has TRBV29-1 and TRBJ1-1; possible D gene TRBD1, 5 bases. Germline V CDR1 and CDR2: SQVTM, ANQGSEA. The CDR3 runs 13 residues. V was trimmed by 6 bases and J by 2 bases, leaving 13 bases between them. CDR3 coding DNA: TGCAGCGTGTATGGGGGGAGAAACACTGAAGCTTTCTTT. This translates into CSVYGGRNTEAFF.

This clone was recorded once. The V and J genes are TRBV2 and TRBJ2-7; D uncertain. The germline gives CDR1 SNHLY, CDR2 FYNNEI. The CDR3 runs 13 residues. The germline V and J ends were trimmed by 6 bases and 3 bases, with 12 bases remaining between them. The CDR3 sequence: CASRDADNYEQYF. The CDR3 bases are TGTGCCAGCAGAGACGCCGACAACTACGAGCAGTACTTC.

V and J are TRBV7-2 and TRBJ2-7, with 9 bases fitting TRBD2. Germline trimming cut 5 bases from V and 6 bases from J; bases unmatched to any gene: 8. Germline loops: CDR1 SGHTA, CDR2 FQGNSA. The CDR3 contains 14 residues. The CDR3 region is CASSPKGLATEQYF. The CDR3 nucleotides are TGTGCCAGCAGCCCGAAGGGACTAGCAACCGAGCAGTACTTC.